These 6 T cell receptor beta chains were all obtained from the same sample, sequenced in a study of neoadjuvant nivolumab and ipilimumab in lung cancer. Sequencing was performed with immunoSEQ multiplex PCR; in TCRdb, only in-frame clones are kept and a portion is missing. The sample has 30,000 to 35,000 clones, 75% to 95% seen once. This specimen was peripheral blood, taken after neoadjuvant nivolumab, alone or with ipilimumab, at or shortly before surgery. The receptors stem from an adult with non-small cell lung cancer.

This rearrangement joins TRBV9 to TRBJ2-5; no reliable D call. Germline V gene lookup returns CDR1 SGDLS and CDR2 YYNGEE. CDR3 length: 14 amino acids. Trimming cost V 0 bases and J 5 bases, with 11 bases left between them. The CDR3 sequence is CASSVAPNRETQYF. The CDR3 nucleotides are TGTGCCAGCAGCGTAGCCCCAAATAGGGAGACCCAGTACTTC.

The rearrangement uses TRBV7-7 and TRBJ2-3; 10 bases are a match to TRBD2. The junction had 3 bases not matched to a gene; V was cut back by 0 bases and J by 6 bases. Germline V gene sequence: CDR1 SSHAT, CDR2 FNYEAQ (reference sequence). The CDR3 contains 15 residues. CDR3 in DNA: TGTGCCAGCAGCTTAGCAGCGGGGGGGCCTGATACGCAGTATTTT. Residues: CASSLAAGGPDTQYF.

The chain's CDR3 is CASSSTGSNTEAFF. CDR3 bases: TGTGCCAGCAGCTCCACAGGGTCGAACACTGAAGCTTTCTTT. The chain uses TRBV7-2 and TRBJ1-1; a weak D match, TRBD1 (6 bases). The CDR3 has 14 amino acids. The germline CDR1 and CDR2 sequences are SGHTA and FQGNSA. V was clipped by 4 bases and J by 1 base, with 10 bases between them.

The rearrangement joins TRBV4-1 to TRBJ1-5; 12 nucleotides line up with TRBD1. Germline trimming cut 5 bases from V and 7 bases from J; bases unmatched to any gene: 6. Germline V gene sequence: CDR1 MGHRA, CDR2 YSYEKL. The CDR3 contains 15 residues. CDR3 protein: CASSRWDRGRQPQHF. Here the CDR3 DNA reads TGCGCCAGCAGCAGATGGGACAGGGGGCGACAGCCCCAGCATTTT.

The chain links TRBV7-8 to TRBJ1-1, with 10 bases that match TRBD1. V trimming: 5 bases; J trimming: 1 base; junction bases outside the gene matches: 7. This CDR3 has 16 amino acids. The V gene's germline CDR1 is SGHVS and CDR2 FQNEAQ. The CDR3 here is CASSPRDRGSNTEAFF. CDR3 nucleotide sequence: TGTGCCAGCAGCCCCCGGGACAGGGGATCGAACACTGAAGCTTTCTTT.

This sequence joins TRBV5-6 and TRBJ1-1, with D possibly matching TRBD1 (6 bases). The CDR3 consists of 12 residues. Germline CDR1 and CDR2: SGHDT and YYEEEE. Trimming removed 1 base from V and 7 bases from J, with 8 bases in between. The DNA of the CDR3 is TGTGCCAGCAGCTTGCGGACAGTTGAAGCTTTCTTT. Translation gives CASSLRTVEAFF.